These T cell receptor beta chains were read from a single sample in a study of T cells in Graves' hyperthyroidism and ophthalmopathy. Using its own MiXCR run on the multiplex PCR reads, TCRdb lists one record per CDR3 protein. The profile shows roughly 400,000 distinct CDR3 sequences, 15% to 17% of them singletons. Source material: blood. All receptors derive from a young woman with Graves' hyperthyroidism that later progressed to Graves' ophthalmopathy. Both conserved end residues are part of each CDR3. A D gene is named only where the DNA matches it firmly. The size field is filled for only some rows; it gives once, few, many or a size class.

J: TRBJ2-2; V: TRBV7-2; D: TRBD2; size: few; CDR3: CASSAYGGEFSGELFF; DNA: TGTGCCAGCAGCGCCTACGGGGGGGAGTTTTCCGGGGAGCTGTTTTTT
J: TRBJ2-2; V: TRBV2; D: TRBD1; size: .; CDR3: CAGGRGPPGELFF; DNA: TGTGCCGGGGGCAGGGGGCCCCCCGGGGAGCTGTTTTTT
J: TRBJ2-5; V: TRBV28; D: .; size: many; CDR3: CASSLLQGEETQYF; DNA: TGTGCCAGCAGTTTGCTCCAGGGAGAGGAGACCCAGTACTTC
J: TRBJ1-1; V: TRBV27; D: .; size: many; CDR3: CASSSGIWMNTEAFF; DNA: TGTGCCAGCAGTTCCGGGATTTGGATGAACACTGAAGCTTTCTTT
J: TRBJ2-7; V: TRBV14; D: TRBD1; size: few; CDR3: CASSLTGGAGEQYF; DNA: TGTGCCAGCAGCCTTACAGGGGGCGCGGGTGAGCAGTACTTC
J: TRBJ2-2; V: TRBV24-1; D: .; size: .; CDR3: CATSDSFRVTGELFF; DNA: TGTGCCACCAGTGATTCATTCAGGGTAACCGGGGAGCTGTTTTTT
J: TRBJ2-1; V: TRBV29-1; D: TRBD1; size: .; CDR3: CSAGQRNYNEQFF; DNA: TGCAGCGCGGGACAGAGAAACTACAATGAGCAGTTCTTC
J: TRBJ2-7; V: TRBV25-1; D: .; size: .; CDR3: CASSGEGAVYEQYF; DNA: TGTGCCAGCAGTGGGGAGGGGGCGGTCTACGAGCAGTACTTC
J: TRBJ2-1; V: TRBV27; D: TRBD1; size: many; CDR3: CASLGTGVSYSYNEQFF; DNA: TGTGCCAGCCTCGGGACAGGGGTGTCATACTCCTACAATGAGCAGTTCTTC
J: TRBJ2-5; V: TRBV20-1; D: .; size: many; CDR3: CSANRLGETQYF; DNA: TGCAGTGCTAATAGGTTGGGGGAGACCCAGTACTTC
J: TRBJ2-7; V: TRBV15; D: .; size: .; CDR3: CATSRPWGEQYF; DNA: TGTGCCACCAGCAGACCATGGGGTGAGCAGTACTTC
J: TRBJ2-7; V: TRBV27; D: TRBD1; size: many; CDR3: CASSSRGQGRNEQYF; DNA: TGTGCCAGCAGTTCCCGCGGACAGGGGAGAAACGAGCAGTACTTC
J: TRBJ1-3; V: TRBV28; D: .; size: many; CDR3: CASHNTRVTGNTIYF; DNA: TGTGCCAGCCATAACACGCGGGTTACTGGAAACACCATATATTTT
J: TRBJ1-1; V: TRBV29-1; D: .; size: many; CDR3: CSVTYVNSMNTEAFF; DNA: TGCAGCGTGACCTACGTTAACAGTATGAACACTGAAGCTTTCTTT
J: TRBJ2-3; V: TRBV5-1; D: TRBD1; size: .; CDR3: CASSQTGGLNTDTQYF; DNA: TGCGCCAGCAGCCAGACAGGGGGCCTGAACACAGATACGCAGTATTTT
J: TRBJ2-1; V: TRBV7-9; D: TRBD1; size: .; CDR3: CASRQGAGEQFF; DNA: TGTGCCAGCAGGCAGGGGGCAGGTGAGCAGTTCTTC
J: TRBJ2-7; V: TRBV4-3; D: TRBD2; size: few; CDR3: CASSQSGSPSYEQYF; DNA: TGCGCCAGCAGCCAAAGCGGGAGTCCCTCCTACGAGCAGTACTTC
J: TRBJ1-6; V: TRBV27; D: .; size: many; CDR3: CASSLSQRLTVNNSPLHF; DNA: TGTGCCAGCAGTTTATCCCAAAGACTGACGGTGAATAATTCACCCCTCCACTTT
J: TRBJ1-4; V: TRBV7-2; D: .; size: once; CDR3: CASSLQLKSEKLFF; DNA: TGTGCCAGCAGCTTGCAGTTGAAGTCGGAAAAACTGTTTTTT
J: TRBJ1-1; V: TRBV30; D: TRBD1; size: many; CDR3: CAWRVTQGGTEAFF; DNA: TGTGCCTGGAGGGTGACACAGGGGGGGACTGAAGCTTTCTTT
J: TRBJ2-1; V: TRBV9; D: .; size: few; CDR3: CASSVAWDSRFSSYNEQFF; DNA: TGTGCCAGCAGCGTAGCGTGGGACTCCCGTTTTAGCTCCTACAATGAGCAGTTCTTC
J: TRBJ2-7; V: TRBV5-1; D: TRBD1; size: many; CDR3: CASSSSTGGVYEQYF; DNA: TGCGCCAGCAGCTCCTCGACAGGGGGAGTCTACGAGCAGTACTTC
J: TRBJ2-5; V: TRBV20-1; D: TRBD1; size: many; CDR3: CSARGVLTIGQVQETQYF; DNA: TGCAGTGCTAGAGGTGTGCTTACGATTGGACAGGTCCAAGAGACCCAGTACTTC